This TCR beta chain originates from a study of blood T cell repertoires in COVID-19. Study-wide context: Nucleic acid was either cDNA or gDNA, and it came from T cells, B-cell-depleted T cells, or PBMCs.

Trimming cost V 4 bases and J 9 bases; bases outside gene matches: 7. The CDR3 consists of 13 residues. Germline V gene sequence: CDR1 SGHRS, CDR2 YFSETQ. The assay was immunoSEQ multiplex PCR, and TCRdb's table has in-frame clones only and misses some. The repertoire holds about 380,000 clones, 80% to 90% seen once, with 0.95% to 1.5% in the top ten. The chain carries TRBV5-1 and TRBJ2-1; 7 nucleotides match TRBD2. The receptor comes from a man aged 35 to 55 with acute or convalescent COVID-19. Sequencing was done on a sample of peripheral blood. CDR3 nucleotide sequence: TGCGCCAGCAGCACCTTATCGGGGGGTGAGCAGTTCTTC. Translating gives CASSTLSGGEQFF. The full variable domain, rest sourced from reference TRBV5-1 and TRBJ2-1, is KAGVTQTPRYLIKTRGQQVTLSCSPISGHRSVSWYQQTPGQGLQFLFEYFSETQRNKGNFPGRFSGRQFSNSRSEMNVSTLELGDSALYLCASSTLSGGEQFFGPGTRLTVL.